This T cell receptor (beta chain) was documented in a study of cytomegalovirus exposure and HLA in healthy donors. The CDR3 sequence is 13 residues long. Per germline, CDR1 MDHEN and CDR2 SYDVKM. Broader study findings: Using the classifier, cytomegalovirus status was reportedly diagnosed with high specificity and sensitivity.

Details on this clone: Antigen specificity is unknown. A junction boundary mismatches the germline segment, possibly from a read error.

In the PCR, 60 Vbeta and 13 Jbeta primers were used. The repertoire was sequenced with immunoSEQ multiplex PCR; TCRdb's copy has only in-frame clones and lacks some. The profile covers tens of thousands of clones, with 40% to 45% appearing a single time and roughly 1.9% taken by the ten largest. The sample comprised PBMCs. The chain joins TRBV28 to TRBJ2-7; 8 bases line up with TRBD1. The receptor was isolated from a woman in her forties or fifties in good health and CMV-seronegative. The CDR3, as DNA: TGTGCCAGCAGTTTAAAGGGGACAGGCTTCACCGTGTTC. Protein product: CASSLKGTGFTVF.